Listed below are T cell receptor beta chains from one sample, sequenced in a study of T cell responses to AZD1222 COVID-19 vaccine. The table came from immunoSEQ multiplex PCR; TCRdb's copy has only in-frame clones and leaves some out. Among 200,000 or so clones listed, 80% to 95% were seen once. This material consisted of peripheral blood, taken 28 days after the second AZD1222 dose. The origin of the receptors is an adult who received the AZD1222 COVID-19 vaccine. Both conserved end residues are part of each CDR3. The D gene is left open where the match is weak. The listing skips clone size in some rows; elsewhere it reads once, few, many or a size class.

J gene: TRBJ1-6
CDR3 length: 15
clone size: -
V gene: TRBV6-5
D gene: -
CDR3 protein: CASRQSSSVGSPLHF
CDR3 DNA: TGTGCCAGCCGGCAGTCAAGTTCCGTAGGGTCACCCCTCCACTTT

J gene: TRBJ2-7
CDR3 length: 18
clone size: -
V gene: TRBV11-3
D gene: TRBD1
CDR3 protein: CASSLGPGTGKYSYEQYF
CDR3 DNA: TGTGCCAGCAGCTTAGGTCCCGGGACAGGAAAATACTCCTACGAGCAGTACTTC

J gene: TRBJ1-1
CDR3 length: 11
clone size: -
V gene: TRBV23-1
D gene: -
CDR3 protein: CANLINTEAFF
CDR3 DNA: TGCGCCAATCTAATAAACACTGAAGCTTTCTTT

J gene: TRBJ2-3
CDR3 length: 14
clone size: -
V gene: TRBV19
D gene: TRBD1
CDR3 protein: CASSKGQGADTQYF
CDR3 DNA: TGTGCCAGTAGTAAGGGACAGGGGGCAGATACGCAGTATTTT

J gene: TRBJ1-2
CDR3 length: 14
clone size: -
V gene: TRBV2
D gene: -
CDR3 protein: CASTLDRINYGYTF
CDR3 DNA: TGTGCCAGCACCCTTGACAGAATAAACTATGGCTACACCTTC

J gene: TRBJ1-1
CDR3 length: 16
clone size: -
V gene: TRBV9
D gene: TRBD1
CDR3 protein: CASSVGWIQGGTEAFF
CDR3 DNA: TGTGCCAGCAGCGTGGGGTGGATACAGGGGGGCACTGAAGCTTTCTTT

J gene: TRBJ2-2
CDR3 length: 13
clone size: -
V gene: TRBV12-3/TRBV12-4
D gene: -
CDR3 protein: CASRTQNTGELFF
CDR3 DNA: TGTGCCAGCAGAACACAAAACACCGGGGAGCTGTTTTTT

J gene: TRBJ2-5
CDR3 length: 15
clone size: -
V gene: TRBV9
D gene: -
CDR3 protein: CASSFQGGGQETQYF
CDR3 DNA: TGTGCCAGCAGCTTCCAGGGGGGAGGTCAAGAGACCCAGTACTTC

J gene: TRBJ2-7
CDR3 length: 14
clone size: -
V gene: TRBV6-5
D gene: -
CDR3 protein: CASRRDGLTYEQYF
CDR3 DNA: TGTGCCAGCAGGCGGGACGGACTAACCTACGAGCAGTACTTC

J gene: TRBJ1-2
CDR3 length: 13
clone size: -
V gene: TRBV30
D gene: -
CDR3 protein: CAWRFRESSGYTF
CDR3 DNA: TGTGCCTGGAGATTCAGGGAGTCCAGTGGCTACACCTTC

J gene: TRBJ1-2
CDR3 length: 12
clone size: -
V gene: TRBV28
D gene: -
CDR3 protein: CASKNSNYGYTF
CDR3 DNA: TGTGCCAGCAAAAACAGTAACTATGGCTACACCTTC

J gene: TRBJ1-4
CDR3 length: 15
clone size: once
V gene: TRBV7-9
D gene: -
CDR3 protein: CASSPREGAYEKLFF
CDR3 DNA: TGTGCCAGCAGCCCAAGGGAAGGGGCATACGAAAAACTGTTTTTT

J gene: TRBJ1-5
CDR3 length: 15
clone size: -
V gene: TRBV3-1/TRBV3-2
D gene: -
CDR3 protein: CASSQGGSPWMPQHF
CDR3 DNA: TGTGCCAGCAGCCAAGGAGGCAGCCCTTGGATGCCCCAGCATTTT

J gene: TRBJ2-5
CDR3 length: 20
clone size: -
V gene: TRBV7-8
D gene: TRBD2
CDR3 protein: CASSLGAGGLVASLQETQYF
CDR3 DNA: TGTGCCAGCAGCTTAGGCGCCGGGGGACTAGTAGCGAGCCTCCAAGAGACCCAGTACTTC

J gene: TRBJ1-6
CDR3 length: 15
clone size: -
V gene: TRBV4-1
D gene: TRBD1
CDR3 protein: CASSQGGTGDSPLHF
CDR3 DNA: TGCGCCAGCAGCCAAGGCGGGACAGGGGATTCACCCCTCCACTTT

J gene: TRBJ1-2
CDR3 length: 16
clone size: -
V gene: TRBV5-6
D gene: TRBD1
CDR3 protein: CASSLDPGQGAEGYTF
CDR3 DNA: TGTGCCAGCAGTTTGGATCCGGGACAGGGGGCAGAGGGCTACACCTTC

J gene: TRBJ2-3
CDR3 length: 13
clone size: -
V gene: TRBV5-1
D gene: -
CDR3 protein: CASTLPSTDTQYF
CDR3 DNA: TGCGCCAGCACCCTCCCTAGCACAGATACGCAGTATTTT

J gene: TRBJ2-5
CDR3 length: 11
clone size: -
V gene: TRBV6-1
D gene: -
CDR3 protein: CASANSETQYF
CDR3 DNA: TGTGCCAGCGCCAATTCGGAGACCCAGTACTTC

J gene: TRBJ1-1
CDR3 length: 13
clone size: -
V gene: TRBV2
D gene: -
CDR3 protein: CASSEGGTTEAFF
CDR3 DNA: TGTGCCAGCAGTGAAGGGGGGACCACTGAAGCTTTCTTT

J gene: TRBJ1-2
CDR3 length: 13
clone size: -
V gene: TRBV11-1
D gene: TRBD1
CDR3 protein: CASSSGTGRGYTF
CDR3 DNA: TGTGCCAGCAGTTCCGGGACAGGTCGTGGCTACACCTTC

J gene: TRBJ2-7
CDR3 length: 14
clone size: -
V gene: TRBV19
D gene: -
CDR3 protein: CASSVDRLVYEQYF
CDR3 DNA: TGTGCCAGTAGTGTCGACAGGCTCGTCTACGAGCAGTACTTC

J gene: TRBJ1-1
CDR3 length: 13
clone size: -
V gene: TRBV2
D gene: -
CDR3 protein: CASSPHLNTEAFF
CDR3 DNA: TGTGCCAGCAGTCCACATCTTAACACTGAAGCTTTCTTT

J gene: TRBJ1-5
CDR3 length: 16
clone size: -
V gene: TRBV24-1
D gene: TRBD1
CDR3 protein: CATTLSAGQGNQPQHF
CDR3 DNA: TGTGCCACCACCCTGTCGGCGGGACAGGGCAATCAGCCCCAGCATTTT

J gene: TRBJ1-1
CDR3 length: 15
clone size: -
V gene: TRBV6-2/TRBV6-3
D gene: TRBD1
CDR3 protein: CASSYGRGRVPEAFF
CDR3 DNA: TGTGCCAGCAGTTACGGGAGGGGGCGCGTACCTGAAGCTTTCTTT

J gene: TRBJ2-5
CDR3 length: 16
clone size: -
V gene: TRBV5-4
D gene: TRBD2
CDR3 protein: CASSLLSGGYQETQYF
CDR3 DNA: TGTGCCAGCAGCTTACTTAGCGGGGGGTACCAAGAGACCCAGTACTTC

J gene: TRBJ1-2
CDR3 length: 13
clone size: -
V gene: TRBV2
D gene: -
CDR3 protein: CASSRQADYGYTF
CDR3 DNA: TGTGCCAGCAGTAGACAGGCCGACTATGGCTACACCTTC

J gene: TRBJ1-5
CDR3 length: 16
clone size: -
V gene: TRBV19
D gene: -
CDR3 protein: CASSFAGAYSNQPQHF
CDR3 DNA: TGTGCCAGTAGCTTCGCAGGGGCGTATAGCAATCAGCCCCAGCATTTT

J gene: TRBJ1-2
CDR3 length: 13
clone size: -
V gene: TRBV5-1
D gene: -
CDR3 protein: CASSGGANYGYTF
CDR3 DNA: TGCGCCAGCAGCGGGGGAGCTAACTATGGCTACACCTTC

J gene: TRBJ1-6
CDR3 length: 13
clone size: once
V gene: TRBV9
D gene: -
CDR3 protein: CASSGAGNSPLHF
CDR3 DNA: TGTGCCAGCAGCGGAGCAGGTAATTCACCCCTCCACTTT

J gene: TRBJ1-5
CDR3 length: 15
clone size: -
V gene: TRBV2
D gene: -
CDR3 protein: CASRWGGGRHQPQHF
CDR3 DNA: TGTGCCAGCAGGTGGGGGGGCGGCAGACATCAGCCCCAGCATTTT

J gene: TRBJ1-5
CDR3 length: 14
clone size: -
V gene: TRBV2
D gene: -
CDR3 protein: CASRGGYSNQPQHF
CDR3 DNA: TGTGCCAGCAGGGGCGGATATAGCAATCAGCCCCAGCATTTT